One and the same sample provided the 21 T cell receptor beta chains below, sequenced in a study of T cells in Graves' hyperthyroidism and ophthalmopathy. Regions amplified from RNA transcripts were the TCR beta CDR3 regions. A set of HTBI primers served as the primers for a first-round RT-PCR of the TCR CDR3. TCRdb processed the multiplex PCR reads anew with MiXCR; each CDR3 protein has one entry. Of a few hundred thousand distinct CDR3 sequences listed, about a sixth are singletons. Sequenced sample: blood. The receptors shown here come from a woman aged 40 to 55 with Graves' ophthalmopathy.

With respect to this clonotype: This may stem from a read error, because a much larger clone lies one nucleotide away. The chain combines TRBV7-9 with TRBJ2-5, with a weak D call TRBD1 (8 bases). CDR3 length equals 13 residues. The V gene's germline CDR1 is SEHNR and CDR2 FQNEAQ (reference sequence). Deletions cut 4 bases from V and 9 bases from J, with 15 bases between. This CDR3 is CASSSGLQGAQYF. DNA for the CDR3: TGTGCCAGCAGCTCGGGACTACAGGGGGCCCAGTACTTC.

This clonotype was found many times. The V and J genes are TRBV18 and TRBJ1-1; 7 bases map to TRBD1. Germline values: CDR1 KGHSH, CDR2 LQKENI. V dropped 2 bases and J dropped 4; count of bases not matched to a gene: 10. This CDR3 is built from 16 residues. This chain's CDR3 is CASSPGTAKQGTEAFF. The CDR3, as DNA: TGTGCCAGCTCACCAGGGACAGCAAAACAAGGCACTGAAGCTTTCTTT.

The CDR3 nucleotides are TGTGCCAGCACCTCCGGGACAGGGGTAAGCTCCTACGAGCAGTACTTC. It is translated as CASTSGTGVSSYEQYF. V usage is TRBV2 and J usage is TRBJ2-7, with 10 bases fitting TRBD1. Trimming at V came to 7 bases and at J to 0 bases, leaving 9 bases not matched to a gene. CDR1 is SNHLY and CDR2 is FYNNEI in the germline V gene. There are 16 residues in the CDR3.

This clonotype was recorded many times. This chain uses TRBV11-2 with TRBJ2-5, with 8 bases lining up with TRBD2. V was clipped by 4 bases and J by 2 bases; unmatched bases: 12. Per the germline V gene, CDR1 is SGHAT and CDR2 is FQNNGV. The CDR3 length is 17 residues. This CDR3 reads CASSSVRSGGNQETQYF. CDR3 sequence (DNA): TGTGCCAGCAGCTCCGTTCGGAGCGGGGGTAATCAAGAGACCCAGTACTTC.

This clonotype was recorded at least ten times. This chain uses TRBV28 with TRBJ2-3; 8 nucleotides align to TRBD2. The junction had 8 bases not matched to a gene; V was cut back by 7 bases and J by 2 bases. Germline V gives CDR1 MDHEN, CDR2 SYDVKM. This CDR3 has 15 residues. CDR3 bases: TGTGCCAGCAAGGACGGCGGGGGGTCCACAGATACGCAGTATTTT. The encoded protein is CASKDGGGSTDTQYF.

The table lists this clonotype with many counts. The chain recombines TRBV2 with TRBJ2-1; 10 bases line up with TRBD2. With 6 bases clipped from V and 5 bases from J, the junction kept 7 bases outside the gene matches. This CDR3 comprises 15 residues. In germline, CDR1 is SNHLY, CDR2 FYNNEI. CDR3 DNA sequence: TGTGCCAGCAGGCGGACTAGCGGCAGTAACAATGAGCAGTTCTTC. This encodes CASRRTSGSNNEQFF.

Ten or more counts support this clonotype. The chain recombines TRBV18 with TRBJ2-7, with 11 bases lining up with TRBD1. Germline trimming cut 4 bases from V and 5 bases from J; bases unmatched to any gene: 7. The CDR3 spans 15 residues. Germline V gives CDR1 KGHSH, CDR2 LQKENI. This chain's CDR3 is CASSLRTGGNNEQYF. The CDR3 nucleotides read TGTGCCAGCTCACTAAGGACAGGGGGCAACAACGAGCAGTACTTC. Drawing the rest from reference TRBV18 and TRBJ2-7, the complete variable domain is NAGVMQNPRHLVRRRGQEARLRCSPMKGHSHVYWYRQLPEEGLKFMVYLQKENIIDESGMPKERFSAEFPKEGPSILRIQQVVRGDSAAYFCASSLRTGGNNEQYFGPGTRLTVT.

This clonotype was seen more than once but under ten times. CDR3 in amino acids: CASSGGQGARTGELFF. The CDR3 region has the DNA TGTGCCAGCAGTGGGGGACAGGGGGCGAGGACCGGGGAGCTGTTTTTT. V and J are TRBV6-1 and TRBJ2-2, with 12 bases that match TRBD1. V lost 4 bases, J lost 5 bases, and 5 bases stayed unmatched. The germline V gene encodes CDR1 MNHNS and CDR2 SASEGT. The CDR3 loop spans 16 amino acids.

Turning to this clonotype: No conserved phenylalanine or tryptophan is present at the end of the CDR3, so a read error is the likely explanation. This CDR3 reads CSARQVGVGWGETQYL. The CDR3 nucleotides are TGCAGTGCTAGACAGGTTGGGGTCGGATGGGGAGAGACCCAGTACCTC. The chain couples TRBV20-1 to TRBJ2-5, with D hard to call. Per germline, CDR1 DFQATT and CDR2 SNEGSKA (reference sequence). Trimming cost V 2 bases and J 4 bases, with 20 bases left between them. The CDR3 totals 16 residues.

In nucleotides, the CDR3 is TGTGCCAGTAGAGGCTTAGATGGGCTCTACAATGAGCAGTTCTTC. Protein: CASRGLDGLYNEQFF. The chain is built from TRBV19 and TRBJ2-1; D is unresolved. The germline gives CDR1 LNHDA, CDR2 SQIVND (reference sequence). V lost 6 bases and J 3 bases, leaving 15 bases between the germline ends. There are 15 residues in the CDR3.

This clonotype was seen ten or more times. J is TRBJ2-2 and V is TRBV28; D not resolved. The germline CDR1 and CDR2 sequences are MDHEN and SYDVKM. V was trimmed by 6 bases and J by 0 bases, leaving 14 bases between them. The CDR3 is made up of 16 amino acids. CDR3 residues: CASSLRTPSNTGELFF. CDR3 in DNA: TGTGCCAGCAGCCTTAGGACCCCATCGAACACCGGGGAGCTGTTTTTT.

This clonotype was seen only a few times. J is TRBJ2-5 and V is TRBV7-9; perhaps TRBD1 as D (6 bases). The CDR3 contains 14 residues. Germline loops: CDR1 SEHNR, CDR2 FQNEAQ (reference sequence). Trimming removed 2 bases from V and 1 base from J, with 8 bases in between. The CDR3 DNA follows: TGTGCCAGCAGCTTAAGGACAGTCCAAGAGACCCAGTACTTC. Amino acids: CASSLRTVQETQYF.

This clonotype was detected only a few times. In DNA form, the CDR3 reads TGCGCCAGCAGCACCGGATGGGAGACCCAGTACTTC. Protein sequence: CASSTGWETQYF. The chain uses TRBV5-1 and TRBJ2-5; D ambiguous. This CDR3 spans 12 amino acids. The ends were cut back, 4 bases at V and 5 bases at J, with 9 bases in the middle. Germline assignment: CDR1 SGHRS and CDR2 YFSETQ. The full variable domain, its missing parts supplied by reference TRBV5-1 and TRBJ2-5, is KAGVTQTPRYLIKTRGQQVTLSCSPISGHRSVSWYQQTPGQGLQFLFEYFSETQRNKGNFPGRFSGRQFSNSRSEMNVSTLELGDSALYLCASSTGWETQYFGPGTRLLVL.

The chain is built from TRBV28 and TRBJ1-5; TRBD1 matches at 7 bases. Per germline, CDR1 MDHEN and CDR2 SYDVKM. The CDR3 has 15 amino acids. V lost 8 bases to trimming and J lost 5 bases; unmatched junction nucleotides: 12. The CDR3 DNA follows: TGTGCCAGCTGTCCACCCGGGACAGTCCATCAGCCCCAGCATTTT. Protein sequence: CASCPPGTVHQPQHF.

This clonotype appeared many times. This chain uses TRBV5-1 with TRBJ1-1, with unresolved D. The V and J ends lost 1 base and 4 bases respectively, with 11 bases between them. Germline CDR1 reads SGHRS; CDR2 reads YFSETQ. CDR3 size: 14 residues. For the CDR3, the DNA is TGCGCCAGCAGCTTGTGGGAGGAGAGCACTGAAGCTTTCTTT. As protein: CASSLWEESTEAFF.

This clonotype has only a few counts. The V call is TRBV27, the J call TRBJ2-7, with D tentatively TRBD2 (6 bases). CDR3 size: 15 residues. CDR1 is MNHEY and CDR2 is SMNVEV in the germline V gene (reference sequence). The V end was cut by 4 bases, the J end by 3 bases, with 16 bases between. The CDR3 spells CASSSNGQGLYEQYF. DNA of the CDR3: TGTGCCAGCAGTTCTAACGGGCAGGGACTCTACGAGCAGTACTTC.

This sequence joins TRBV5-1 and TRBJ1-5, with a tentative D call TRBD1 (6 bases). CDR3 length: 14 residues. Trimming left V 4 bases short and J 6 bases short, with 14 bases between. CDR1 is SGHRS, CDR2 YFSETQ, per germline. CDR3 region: CASSLHRVSQPQHF. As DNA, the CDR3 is TGCGCCAGCAGCCTGCACAGGGTCTCTCAGCCCCAGCATTTT.

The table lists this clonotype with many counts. The CDR3 DNA is TGCAGTGCTAGCGACAACAGACGTGGGATTGAGCAGTTCTTC. Its protein product is CSASDNRRGIEQFF. The V gene is TRBV20-1, the J gene TRBJ2-1; no firm D call. Trimming took 3 bases from V and 9 from J, leaving 18 bases between them. From germline, CDR1 is DFQATT and CDR2 SNEGSKA (reference sequence). The CDR3 runs to 14 residues.

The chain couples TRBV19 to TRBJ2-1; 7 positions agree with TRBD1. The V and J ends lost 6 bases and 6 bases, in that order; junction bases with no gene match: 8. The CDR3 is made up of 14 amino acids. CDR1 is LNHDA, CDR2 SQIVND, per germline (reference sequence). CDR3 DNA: TGTGCCAGTAGCCTACAGGGGCGAGGCAATGAGCAGTTCTTC. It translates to CASSLQGRGNEQFF.

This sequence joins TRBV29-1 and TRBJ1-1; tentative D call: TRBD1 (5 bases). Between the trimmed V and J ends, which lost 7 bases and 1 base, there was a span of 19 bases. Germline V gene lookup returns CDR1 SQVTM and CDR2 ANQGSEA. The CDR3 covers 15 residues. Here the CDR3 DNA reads TGCAGCGCTGGAGGGACTCCAAGGGGGAACACTGAAGCTTTCTTT. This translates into CSAGGTPRGNTEAFF.

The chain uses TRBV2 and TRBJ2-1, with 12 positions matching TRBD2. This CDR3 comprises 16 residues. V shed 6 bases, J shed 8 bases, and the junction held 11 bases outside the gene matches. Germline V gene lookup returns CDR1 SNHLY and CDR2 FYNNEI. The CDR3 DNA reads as TGTGCCAGCAGCTTAGTTTCGACTAGCGGGAGCTATGAGCAGTTCTTC. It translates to CASSLVSTSGSYEQFF.